Listed here are 2 T cell receptor beta chains from one sample, sequenced in a study of cytomegalovirus exposure and HLA in healthy donors. PCR primers comprised 60 Vbeta and 13 Jbeta primers. Only in-frame clones appear in the TCRdb table, and some are missing; sequencing was by immunoSEQ multiplex PCR. Here the sample spans hundreds of thousands of clones, about three quarters being singletons. The sequenced sample was PBMCs. The receptors stem from a woman in her fifties or sixties in good health and CMV-seropositive.

In this sample, this clone turned up once. The J gene is TRBJ1-2, the V gene TRBV6-1; D gene unclear. The V end was cut by 6 bases, the J end by 8 bases, with 16 bases between. Germline CDR1 is MNHNS and CDR2 is SASEGT. This CDR3 comprises 13 residues. CDR3 loop: CASSGRGRGGYTF. The CDR3 region has the DNA TGTGCCAGCAGCGGCCGCGGCCGTGGGGGCTACACCTTC.

The gene calls are TRBV6-1 and TRBJ2-5; maybe TRBD2 (6 bases). V was cut by 5 bases and J by 7 bases, with 20 bases left in between. Germline V gives CDR1 MNHNS, CDR2 SASEGT. The CDR3 has 15 residues. The CDR3 sequence is CASSSRSADGGTQYF. The CDR3, as DNA: TGTGCCAGCAGTTCCCGTTCCGCCGACGGGGGGACCCAGTACTTC.